The 2 T cell receptor beta chains in this list originate from one sample, sequenced in a study of blood T cell repertoires in COVID-19. Sequencing used immunoSEQ multiplex PCR; TCRdb keeps in-frame clones, though not all of them. The sample yields around 120,000 clones, 80% to 90% seen once. What was sequenced was peripheral blood. The receptor source for this set is a man between 65 and 85 years old who had recovered from COVID-19.

This chain connects TRBV30 to TRBJ2-7, with 14 bases identical to TRBD2. Germline V gene data show CDR1 as GTSNPN and CDR2 as SVGIG (reference sequence). This CDR3 contains 18 residues. Trimming at V came to 4 bases and at J to 0 bases, leaving 11 bases not matched to a gene. CDR3 amino acids: CAWTPRTSGGYYSYEQYF. The DNA for the CDR3 is TGTGCCTGGACCCCCCGGACTAGCGGGGGGTATTACTCCTACGAGCAGTACTTC.

This chain joins TRBV7-8 and TRBJ2-5, with 10 bases that match TRBD1. The CDR3 extends over 15 amino acids. V shed 6 bases and J 2 bases; nucleotides not matched to a gene: 6. Germline CDR1 SGHVS, CDR2 FQNEAQ. CDR3 coding DNA: TGTGCCAGCAGTCTCCGGGACAGGGGACAAGAGACCCAGTACTTC. Amino acid sequence: CASSLRDRGQETQYF.